These 2 T cell receptor beta chains were all obtained from the same sample, sequenced in a study of technical replicates of blood from several donors. Sequencing was performed with immunoSEQ multiplex PCR; in TCRdb, only in-frame clones are kept and a portion is missing. The sample lists 13,000 or so clones, approximately 86% seen once, with approximately 10% in the top ten. The sequenced sample was PBMCs. These receptors were collected from a human donor in good health.

The J gene is TRBJ2-7, the V gene TRBV2, with TRBD1 matching over 8 bases. This CDR3 contains 12 residues. The V gene's germline CDR1 is SNHLY and CDR2 FYNNEI. V lost 8 bases, J lost 2 bases, and 2 bases stayed unmatched. The CDR3 protein is CASAGGTYEQYF. The CDR3 bases are TGTGCCAGCGCAGGGGGCACCTACGAGCAGTACTTC.

CDR3 protein: CASRSGTAYLTNYGYTF. CDR3 nucleotide sequence: TGTGCCAGTAGGTCGGGGACAGCCTACCTAACTAACTATGGCTACACCTTC. The chain links TRBV19 to TRBJ1-2; TRBD1 aligns across 7 bases. There are 17 residues in the CDR3. The V segment lost 6 bases and the J segment 0 bases; nucleotides outside the gene matches: 13. CDR1 and CDR2 from the germline V gene are LNHDA and SQIVND (reference sequence).